Listed here are 15 T cell receptor beta chains from one sample, sequenced in a study of control samples from healthy donors and cancer patients. This table comes from immunoSEQ multiplex PCR, and its TCRdb copy is limited to in-frame clones, with some not included. The sample has around 120,000 clones; 85% to 95% are singletons. The specimen sequenced was PBMCs. Receptors originate from a man aged 50 or older with head and neck cancer.

This chain links TRBV4-2 with TRBJ2-2; 7 bases match TRBD2. After removal of 0 bases from V and 7 bases from J, the junction contained 14 bases not matched to a gene. Germline V gene sequence: CDR1 LGHNA, CDR2 YNFKEQ. The CDR3 is 18 amino acids. The CDR3 DNA follows: TGTGCCAGCAGCCAAGATCTGATGGGACTAATGTTGGGCGGGGAGCTGTTTTTT. It yields the protein CASSQDLMGLMLGGELFF.

V usage is TRBV2 and J usage is TRBJ1-2; D may be TRBD1 (5 bases). V was pared by 4 bases and J by 8 bases, with 14 bases between. Per germline, CDR1 SNHLY and CDR2 FYNNEI. This CDR3 is built from 13 residues. CDR3 loop: CASSGGRATGYTF. CDR3 nucleotides: TGTGCCAGCAGTGGGGGCAGGGCTACGGGCTACACCTTC.

This clone was detected only once. The J gene is TRBJ1-1, the V gene TRBV7-2; D ambiguous. The length of the CDR3 is 11 residues. Trimming pared 6 bases from V and 6 bases from J, leaving 8 bases between. The germline CDR1 and CDR2 sequences are SGHTA and FQGNSA. CDR3 nucleotide sequence: TGTGCCAGCAGTAATTTCGCTGAAGCTTTCTTT. This sequence encodes CASSNFAEAFF.

This clone was detected only once. V usage is TRBV28 and J usage is TRBJ1-3; a weak D match, TRBD1 (6 bases). V was pared by 5 bases and J by 5 bases, with 16 bases between. The CDR3 is 15 amino acids. Germline values: CDR1 MDHEN, CDR2 SYDVKM. For the CDR3, the DNA is TGTGCCAGCAGTCCCGGAGGGGGTCGCCGAAACACCATATATTTT. Residues: CASSPGGGRRNTIYF.

The V gene is TRBV18, the J gene TRBJ2-3, with a weak D call TRBD1 (6 bases). The CDR3 covers 15 residues. Trimming removed 5 bases at V and 2 bases at J, with 14 bases between. The germline V gene has CDR1 KGHSH and CDR2 LQKENI. In DNA form, the CDR3 reads TGTGCCAGCTCAACAAACAAGGGGGACACAGATACGCAGTATTTT. Its protein product is CASSTNKGDTDTQYF.

This chain joins TRBV18 and TRBJ1-1; perhaps TRBD1 as D (5 bases). Germline V gene sequence: CDR1 KGHSH, CDR2 LQKENI. The CDR3 extends over 15 amino acids. Trimming pared 2 bases from V and 2 bases from J, leaving 12 bases between. CDR3 DNA: TGTGCCAGCTCACCAGCCCAGACAGTTAACACTGAAGCTTTCTTT. Translated: CASSPAQTVNTEAFF.

The DNA of the CDR3 is TGTGCCAGCAGCATGGGACACTCTTCTTACGAGCAGTACTTC. Translated: CASSMGHSSYEQYF. This rearrangement joins TRBV7-2 to TRBJ2-7; perhaps TRBD1 as D (6 bases). Germline CDR1 is SGHTA and CDR2 is FQGNSA. Trimming removed 5 bases from V and 4 bases from J, with 15 bases in between. This CDR3 has 14 amino acids.

The V and J genes are TRBV7-8 and TRBJ1-1, with unresolved D. Germline V gene lookup returns CDR1 SGHVS and CDR2 FQNEAQ. The CDR3 loop spans 14 amino acids. The ends were cut back, 3 bases at V and 4 bases at J, with 12 bases in the middle. In nucleotides, the CDR3 is TGTGCCAGCAGCTTGCCGTCGGGAGGCACTGAAGCTTTCTTT. This sequence encodes CASSLPSGGTEAFF.

CDR3 DNA sequence: TGTGCCAGCCTATTAACCGGGGTGGGCACAGATACGCAGTATTTT. Translation gives CASLLTGVGTDTQYF. This sequence joins TRBV2 and TRBJ2-3; a possible D gene is TRBD2 (5 bases). Looked up from germline, CDR1 is SNHLY and CDR2 is FYNNEI. The ends were cut back, 8 bases at V and 1 base at J, with 16 bases in the middle. CDR3 length: 15 amino acids.

This clone was detected only a few times. The chain uses TRBV6-1 and TRBJ2-7, with D perhaps matching TRBD2 (6 bases). V lost 0 bases and J lost 4, with 13 bases in between. This CDR3 contains 15 residues. Germline V gene sequence: CDR1 MNHNS, CDR2 SASEGT. In DNA form, the CDR3 reads TGTGCCAGCAGTGAAGCGTTGGGGGGAAGGTACGAGCAGTACTTC. Encoded protein: CASSEALGGRYEQYF.

V usage is TRBV21-1 and J usage is TRBJ2-7; the table gives TRBD1 as D, unverified against the DNA. TRBV21-1 is a documented pseudogene. The CDR3 totals 16 residues. The CDR3, as DNA: TGTGCCAGCAGCTCGGGACAAGACTCCATACCCTACGAGCAGTACTTC. This sequence encodes CASSSGQDSIPYEQYF.

The rearrangement links TRBV9 to TRBJ1-3; 9 bases map to TRBD1. The J segment lost 4 bases and the V segment lost 3 bases, leaving 8 bases of the junction unmatched. CDR1 and CDR2 from the germline V gene are SGDLS and YYNGEE. The CDR3 extends over 16 amino acids. The CDR3 DNA reads TGTGCCAGCAGCGCCACAGGGGGCCCTCCCGGAAACACCATATATTTT. Protein: CASSATGGPPGNTIYF. Full variable domain (remainder filled in from reference TRBV9 and TRBJ1-3): DSGVTQTPKHLITATGQRVTLRCSPRSGDLSVYWYQQSLDQGLQFLIQYYNGEERAKGNILERFSAQQFPDLHSELNLSSLELGDSALYFCASSATGGPPGNTIYFGEGSWLTVV.

Only one count was recorded for this clone. The chain joins TRBV7-9 to TRBJ2-3; D gene ambiguous. V lost 5 bases, J lost 3 bases, and 3 bases lay in between. CDR1 and CDR2 (germline): SEHNR, FQNEAQ (reference sequence). The CDR3 totals 11 residues. The CDR3 region is CASSPTDTQYF. CDR3 sequence (DNA): TGTGCCAGCAGCCCAACAGATACGCAGTATTTT.

DNA of the CDR3: TGTGCCAGCAGCCAAGGGTTAAGGGGAGAGACTGAAGCTTTCTTT. Its translation: CASSQGLRGETEAFF. The chain recombines TRBV4-2 with TRBJ1-1; the D gene is possibly TRBD1 (5 bases). The V end was cut by 1 base, the J end by 5 bases, with 14 bases between. The CDR3 is made up of 15 amino acids. Germline V CDR1 and CDR2: LGHNA, YNFKEQ.

V and J are TRBV29-1 and TRBJ1-1; D uncertain. This CDR3 has 12 amino acids. The V gene lost 5 bases and the J gene lost 7 bases, with 14 bases spanning the gap. In germline, CDR1 is SQVTM, CDR2 ANQGSEA. For the CDR3, the DNA is TGCAGCGTTTATGAGGGAACGGATGAAGCTTTCTTT. Its translation is CSVYEGTDEAFF.